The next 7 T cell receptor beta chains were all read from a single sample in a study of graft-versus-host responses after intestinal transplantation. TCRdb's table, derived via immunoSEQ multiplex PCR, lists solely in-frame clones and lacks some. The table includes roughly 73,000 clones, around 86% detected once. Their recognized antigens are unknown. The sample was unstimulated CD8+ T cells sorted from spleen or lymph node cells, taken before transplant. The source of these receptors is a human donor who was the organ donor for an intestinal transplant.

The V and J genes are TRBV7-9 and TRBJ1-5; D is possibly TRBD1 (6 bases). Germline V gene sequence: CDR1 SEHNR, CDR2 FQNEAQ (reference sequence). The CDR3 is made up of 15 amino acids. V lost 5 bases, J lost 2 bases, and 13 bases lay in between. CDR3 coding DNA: TGTGCCAGCAGCCCTCCAGGGGTTGGCAATCAGCCCCAGCATTTT. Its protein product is CASSPPGVGNQPQHF.

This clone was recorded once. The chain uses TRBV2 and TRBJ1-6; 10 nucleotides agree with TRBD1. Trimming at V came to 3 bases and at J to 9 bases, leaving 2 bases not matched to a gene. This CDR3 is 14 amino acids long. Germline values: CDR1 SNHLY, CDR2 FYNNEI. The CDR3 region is CASSETGGSSPLHF. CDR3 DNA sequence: TGTGCCAGCAGTGAGACAGGGGGCTCTTCACCCCTCCACTTT. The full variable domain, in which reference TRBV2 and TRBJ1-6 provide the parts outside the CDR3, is EPEVTQTPSHQVTQMGQEVILRCVPISNHLYFYWYRQILGQKVEFLVSFYNNEISEKSEIFDDQFSVERPDGSNFTLKIRSTKLEDSAMYFCASSETGGSSPLHFGNGTRLTVT.

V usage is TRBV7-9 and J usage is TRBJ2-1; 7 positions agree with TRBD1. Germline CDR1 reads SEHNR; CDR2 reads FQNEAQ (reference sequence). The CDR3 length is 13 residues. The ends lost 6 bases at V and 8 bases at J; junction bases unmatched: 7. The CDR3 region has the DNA TGTGCCAGCAGTTACCAGGGGGTCGATGAGCAGTTCTTC. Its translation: CASSYQGVDEQFF.

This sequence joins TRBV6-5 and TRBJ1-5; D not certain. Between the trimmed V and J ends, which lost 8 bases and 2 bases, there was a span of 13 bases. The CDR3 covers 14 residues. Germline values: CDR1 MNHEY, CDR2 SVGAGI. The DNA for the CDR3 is TGTGCCAGCGCTTTAGGGAACGGCAATCAGCCCCAGCATTTT. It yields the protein CASALGNGNQPQHF.

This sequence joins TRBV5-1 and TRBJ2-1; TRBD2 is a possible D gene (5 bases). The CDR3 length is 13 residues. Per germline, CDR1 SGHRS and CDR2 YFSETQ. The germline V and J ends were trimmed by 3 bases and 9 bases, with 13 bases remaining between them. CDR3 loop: CASSSFGESEQFF. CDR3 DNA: TGCGCCAGCAGCTCCTTTGGGGAGAGTGAGCAGTTCTTC.

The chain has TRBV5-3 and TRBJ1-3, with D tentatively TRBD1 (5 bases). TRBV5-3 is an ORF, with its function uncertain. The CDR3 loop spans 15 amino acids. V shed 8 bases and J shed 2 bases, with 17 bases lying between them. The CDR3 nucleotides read TGTGCCAGGGTTCCCGTGGGGGGTACTGGAAACACCATATATTTT. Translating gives CARVPVGGTGNTIYF.

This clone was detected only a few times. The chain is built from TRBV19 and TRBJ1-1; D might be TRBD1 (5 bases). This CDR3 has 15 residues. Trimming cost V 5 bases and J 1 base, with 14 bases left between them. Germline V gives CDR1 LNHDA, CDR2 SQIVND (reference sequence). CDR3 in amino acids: CASSPWGDGNTEAFF. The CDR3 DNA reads TGTGCCAGTAGTCCCTGGGGCGACGGGAACACTGAAGCTTTCTTT. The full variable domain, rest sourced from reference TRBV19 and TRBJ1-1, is DGGITQSPKYLFRKEGQNVTLSCEQNLNHDAMYWYRQDPGQGLRLIYYSQIVNDFQKGDIAEGYSVSREKKESFPLTVTSAQKNPTAFYLCASSPWGDGNTEAFFGQGTRLTVV.